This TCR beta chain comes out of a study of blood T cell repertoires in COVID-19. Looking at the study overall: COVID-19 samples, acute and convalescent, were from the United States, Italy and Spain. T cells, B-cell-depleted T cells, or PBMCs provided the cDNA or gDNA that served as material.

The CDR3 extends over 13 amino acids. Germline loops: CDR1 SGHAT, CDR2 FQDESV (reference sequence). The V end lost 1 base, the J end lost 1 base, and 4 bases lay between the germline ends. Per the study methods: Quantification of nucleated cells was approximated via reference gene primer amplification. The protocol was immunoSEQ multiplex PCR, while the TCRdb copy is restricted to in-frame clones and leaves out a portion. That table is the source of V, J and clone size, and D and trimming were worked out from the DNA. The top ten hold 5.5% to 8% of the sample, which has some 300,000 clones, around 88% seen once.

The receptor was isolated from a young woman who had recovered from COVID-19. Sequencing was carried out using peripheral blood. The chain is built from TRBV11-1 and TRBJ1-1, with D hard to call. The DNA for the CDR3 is TGTGCCAGCAGCTTAGTTCAGAACACTGAAGCTTTCTTT. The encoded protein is CASSLVQNTEAFF.